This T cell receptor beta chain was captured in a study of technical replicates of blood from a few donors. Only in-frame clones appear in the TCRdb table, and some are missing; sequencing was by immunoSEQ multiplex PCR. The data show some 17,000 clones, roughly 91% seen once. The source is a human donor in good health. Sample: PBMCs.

CDR3 sequence: CASSQGRGSSTDTQYF. The CDR3, as DNA: TGTGCCAGCAGCCAAGGGCGGGGGTCCAGCACAGATACGCAGTATTTT. The J gene is TRBJ2-3, the V gene TRBV14, with 7 bases fitting TRBD2. The CDR3 sequence is 16 residues long. Germline lookup yields CDR1 SGHDN and CDR2 FVKESK. V shed 1 base, J shed 0 bases, and the junction held 4 bases outside the gene matches. Full variable domain (remainder filled in from reference TRBV14 and TRBJ2-3): EAGVTQFPSHSVIEKGQTVTLRCDPISGHDNLYWYRRVMGKEIKFLLHFVKESKQDESGMPNNRFLAERTGGTYSTLKVQPAELEDSGVYFCASSQGRGSSTDTQYFGPGTRLTVL.